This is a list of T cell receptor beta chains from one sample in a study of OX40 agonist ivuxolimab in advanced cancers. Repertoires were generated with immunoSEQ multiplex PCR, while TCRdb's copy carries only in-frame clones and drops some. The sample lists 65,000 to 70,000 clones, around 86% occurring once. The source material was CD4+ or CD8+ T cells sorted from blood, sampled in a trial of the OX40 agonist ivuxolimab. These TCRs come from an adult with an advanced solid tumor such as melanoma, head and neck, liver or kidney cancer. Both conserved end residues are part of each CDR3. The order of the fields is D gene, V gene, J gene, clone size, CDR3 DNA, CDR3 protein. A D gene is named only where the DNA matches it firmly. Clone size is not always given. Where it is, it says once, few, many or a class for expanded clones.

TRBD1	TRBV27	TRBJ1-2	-	TGTGCCAGCAGTATACGACAGGGGACCAACTATGGCTACACCTTC	CASSIRQGTNYGYTF
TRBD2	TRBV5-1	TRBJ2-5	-	TGCGCCAGCACCTACCTAGCGGGGGTACAAGAGACCCAGTACTTC	CASTYLAGVQETQYF
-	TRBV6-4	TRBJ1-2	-	TGTGCCAGCAGTGACCAAACAGGGTCAGGCGGCTACACCTTC	CASSDQTGSGGYTF
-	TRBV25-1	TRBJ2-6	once	TGTGCCAGCAGTGATCCAGGACGGGACTCTGGGGCCAACGTCCTGACTTTC	CASSDPGRDSGANVLTF
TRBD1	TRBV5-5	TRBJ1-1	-	TGTGCCAGCAGCTCCCGGGGACAGATCGGGAACACTGAAGCTTTCTTT	CASSSRGQIGNTEAFF
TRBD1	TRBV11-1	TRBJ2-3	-	TGTGCCAGCAGCTTGGACGGACAGGGTGCAGATACGCAGTATTTT	CASSLDGQGADTQYF
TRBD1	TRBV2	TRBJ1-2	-	TGTGCCATTTCCTCGGACAGGAACTATGGCTACACCTTC	CAISSDRNYGYTF
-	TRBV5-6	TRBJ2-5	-	TGTGCCAGCAGCCTCACCCAGGGCAGGGACGCGACCCAGTACTTC	CASSLTQGRDATQYF
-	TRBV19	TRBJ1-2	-	TGTGCCAGTAGTATAGCTGGTACCTCCTTTTTCTATGGCTACACCTTC	CASSIAGTSFFYGYTF
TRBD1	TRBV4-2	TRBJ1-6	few	TGTGCCAGCAGCCGATTGACAGGGGCTCAGAATTCACCCCTCCACTTT	CASSRLTGAQNSPLHF
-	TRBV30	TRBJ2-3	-	TGTGCCTGGGGTTCAGGTCGGGTGGTGGGCACAGATACGCAGTATTTT	CAWGSGRVVGTDTQYF
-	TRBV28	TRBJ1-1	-	TGTGCCAGCACTACAATAGGACGTAAGGTGACTGAAGCTTTCTTT	CASTTIGRKVTEAFF
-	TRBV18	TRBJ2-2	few	TGTGCCAGCTCACCACCAAGGGGAGGCACCGGGGAGCTGTTTTTT	CASSPPRGGTGELFF
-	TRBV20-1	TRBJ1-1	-	TGCAGTGCTATCCGGGATACTGAAGCTTTCTTT	CSAIRDTEAFF
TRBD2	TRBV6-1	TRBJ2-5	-	TGTGCCAGCAGTTCGACTAGCGTCGAGACCCAGTACTTC	CASSSTSVETQYF
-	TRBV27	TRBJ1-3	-	TGTGCCAGCAGCAGCCCCTCTGGAAACACCATATATTTT	CASSSPSGNTIYF
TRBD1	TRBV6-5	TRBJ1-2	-	TGTGCCAGCAGAGATATACAGGGGAATGGCTACACCTTC	CASRDIQGNGYTF
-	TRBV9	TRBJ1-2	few	TGTGCCAGCAGCGTAGAGGGGATTCCTTCTTATGGCTACACCTTC	CASSVEGIPSYGYTF
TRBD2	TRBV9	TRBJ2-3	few	TGTGCCAGCAGCCCTGGACTAGCGGGGAGTGGAGGGGGAACGCAGTATTTT	CASSPGLAGSGGGTQYF
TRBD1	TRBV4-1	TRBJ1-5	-	TGCGCCAGCAGCCGGGACGGACAGGGGGCACAGCCCCAGCATTTT	CASSRDGQGAQPQHF
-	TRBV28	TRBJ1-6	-	TGTGCCAGCAGAATAGCGGAGGCTAGAAGGGGTCAAAATTCACCCCTCCACTTT	CASRIAEARRGQNSPLHF
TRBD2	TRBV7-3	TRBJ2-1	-	TGTGCCAGCAGCTCGATTGGAGGACTAGCGGGAGGCCGGAATGAGCAGTTCTTC	CASSSIGGLAGGRNEQFF
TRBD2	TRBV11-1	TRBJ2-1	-	TGTGCCAGCAGCTTAGCTCGGACTAGGTCCAATGAGCAGTTCTTC	CASSLARTRSNEQFF
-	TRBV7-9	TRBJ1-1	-	TGTGCCAGCAGCTTAGAGGGGCGCACTGAAGCTTTCTTT	CASSLEGRTEAFF
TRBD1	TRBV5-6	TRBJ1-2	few	TGTGCCAGCAGTCTTGGTCTACAGGGGGCGGATGGCTACACCTTC	CASSLGLQGADGYTF
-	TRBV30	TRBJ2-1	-	TGTGCCTGGAGTTCCCATCCTAGGGATGAGCAGTTCTTC	CAWSSHPRDEQFF
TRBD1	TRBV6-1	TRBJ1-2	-	TGTGCCAGCAGGGGGGAAAGCAGGGGGATCTATGGCTACACCTTC	CASRGESRGIYGYTF
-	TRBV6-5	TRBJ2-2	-	TGTGCCAGCAGTTACTCCAGGGGAACCGGGGAGCTGTTTTTT	CASSYSRGTGELFF
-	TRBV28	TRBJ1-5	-	TGTGCCAGCCGCGGAGGGGGGAGCAATCAGCCCCAGCATTTT	CASRGGGSNQPQHF
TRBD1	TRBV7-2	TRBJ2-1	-	TGTGCCAGCAGCTTCCCGGGACAGTACAATGAGCAGTTCTTC	CASSFPGQYNEQFF
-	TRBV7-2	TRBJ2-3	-	TGTGCCAGCGCGCTACTATCCAGCGTTGATACGCAGTATTTT	CASALLSSVDTQYF
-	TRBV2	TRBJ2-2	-	TGTGCCAGCAGCTTCCTGGGGCAGGAAGGCACCGGGGAGCTGTTTTTT	CASSFLGQEGTGELFF
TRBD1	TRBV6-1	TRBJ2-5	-	TGTGCCAGCAGTGAAGCCCCGACAGGGGTGGTGACCCAGTACTTC	CASSEAPTGVVTQYF
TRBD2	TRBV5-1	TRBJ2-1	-	TGCGCCAGCAGCTTGACTAGCGGGGGGGCGGTTCCGTTCTTC	CASSLTSGGAVPFF
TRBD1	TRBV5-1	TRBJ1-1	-	TGCGCCAGCAGCTTGGGCTCCGGGACAGCTCACACTGAAGCTTTCTTT	CASSLGSGTAHTEAFF